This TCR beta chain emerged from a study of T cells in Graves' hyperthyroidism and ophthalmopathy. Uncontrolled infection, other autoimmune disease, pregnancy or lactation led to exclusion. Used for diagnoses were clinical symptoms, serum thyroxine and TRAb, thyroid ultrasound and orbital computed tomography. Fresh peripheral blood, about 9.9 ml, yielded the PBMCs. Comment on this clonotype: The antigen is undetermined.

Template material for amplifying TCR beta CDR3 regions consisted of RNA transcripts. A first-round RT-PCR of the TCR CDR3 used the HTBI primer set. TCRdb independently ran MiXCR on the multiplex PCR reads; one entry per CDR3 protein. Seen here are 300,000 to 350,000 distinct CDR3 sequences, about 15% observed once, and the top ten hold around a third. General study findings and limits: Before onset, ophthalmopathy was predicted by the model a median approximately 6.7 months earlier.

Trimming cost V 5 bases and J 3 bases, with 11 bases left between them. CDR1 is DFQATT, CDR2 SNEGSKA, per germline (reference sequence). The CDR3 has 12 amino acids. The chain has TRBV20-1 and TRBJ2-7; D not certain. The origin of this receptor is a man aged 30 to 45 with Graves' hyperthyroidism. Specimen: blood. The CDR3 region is CSAPKNLYEQYF. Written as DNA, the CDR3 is TGCAGTGCTCCCAAGAACCTCTACGAGCAGTACTTC.